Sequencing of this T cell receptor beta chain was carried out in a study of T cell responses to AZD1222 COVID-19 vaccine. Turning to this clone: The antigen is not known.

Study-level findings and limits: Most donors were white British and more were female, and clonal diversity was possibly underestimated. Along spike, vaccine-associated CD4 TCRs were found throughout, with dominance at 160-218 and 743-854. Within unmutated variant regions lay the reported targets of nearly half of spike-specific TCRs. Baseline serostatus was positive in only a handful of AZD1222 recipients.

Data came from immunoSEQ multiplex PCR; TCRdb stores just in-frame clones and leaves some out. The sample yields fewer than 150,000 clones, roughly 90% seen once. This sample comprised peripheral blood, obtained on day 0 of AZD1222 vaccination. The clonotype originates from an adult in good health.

CDR3 bases: TGTGCCTGGAGTCCCCTCGGCGGGATTGGAGATACGCAGTATTTT. Translation gives CAWSPLGGIGDTQYF. The rearrangement joins TRBV30 to TRBJ2-3, with a weak D call TRBD2 (6 bases). The CDR3 consists of 15 residues. Germline CDR1 and CDR2: GTSNPN and SVGIG (reference sequence). Trimming took off 2 bases at V and 5 bases at J, with 17 bases between the two ends.